The 6 T cell receptor beta chains listed next were all sequenced from one sample in a study of T cell repertoires in cytomegalovirus infection. TCRdb itself ran the reads through MiXCR, one entry per CDR3 protein. The sample has roughly 760,000 distinct CDR3 sequences, under 40% seen once. The sample comprised PBMCs. All receptors come from a human donor in good health (CMV status not recorded). Some clones in this sample may be carry-over from other donors' samples.

This clonotype appeared a few times. V usage is TRBV7-9 and J usage is TRBJ2-1; 7 nucleotides match TRBD2. Germline trimming cut 6 bases from V and 5 bases from J; bases unmatched to any gene: 10. The CDR3 is made up of 15 amino acids. CDR1 SEHNR and CDR2 FQNEAQ come from the germline V gene (reference sequence). The CDR3 here is CASRRRGIQDNEQFF. The DNA of the CDR3 is TGTGCCAGCAGGAGGCGGGGGATTCAAGACAATGAGCAGTTCTTC.

The chain is built from TRBV7-6 and TRBJ1-6; D is unclear. Trimming removed 4 bases at V and 0 bases at J, with 13 bases between. The germline CDR1 and CDR2 sequences are SGHVS and FNYEAQ. This CDR3 has 17 residues. CDR3 nucleotide sequence: TGTGCCAGCAGCTCCCCGACAAGAAGCTCCTATAATTCACCCCTCCACTTT. Translation gives CASSSPTRSSYNSPLHF.

The V and J genes are TRBV12-3 or TRBV12-4 and TRBJ1-5; TRBD1 agrees at 8 bases. The CDR3 sequence is 16 residues long. Losses at the gene ends were 4 bases for V and 4 bases for J; bases not matched to a gene: 9. CDR3 loop: CASSYTWTGLNQPQHF. The CDR3 DNA is TGTGCCAGCAGTTACACTTGGACAGGGTTAAATCAGCCCCAGCATTTT.

CDR3 bases: TGTGCCAGCAGCTTAGCCCTTCGACAGGGGACTAACCACTGGTACGAGCAGTACTTC. Amino acid sequence: CASSLALRQGTNHWYEQYF. J is TRBJ2-7 and V is TRBV7-2, with a possible D match to TRBD1 (8 bases). Germline assignment: CDR1 SGHTA and CDR2 FQGNSA. CDR3 length equals 19 residues. The V end lost 0 bases, the J end lost 4 bases, and 25 bases lay between the germline ends.

This rearrangement joins TRBV28 to TRBJ1-2; no clear D. CDR3 length equals 11 residues. Germline V gene data show CDR1 as MDHEN and CDR2 as SYDVKM. V lost 5 bases to trimming and J lost 8 bases, with 9 bases between them. CDR3 protein: CASSTGLGYTF. CDR3 nucleotide sequence: TGTGCCAGCAGTACTGGGCTAGGCTACACCTTC.

This clonotype has only a few counts. The V gene is TRBV5-4, the J gene TRBJ1-2; D uncertain. CDR1 is SGHNT, CDR2 YYREEE, per germline (reference sequence). The ends were cut back, 5 bases at V and 4 bases at J, with 6 bases in the middle. This CDR3 comprises 11 residues. DNA of the CDR3: TGTGCCAGCAGTGCGACCTATGGCTACACCTTC. Its translation is CASSATYGYTF.